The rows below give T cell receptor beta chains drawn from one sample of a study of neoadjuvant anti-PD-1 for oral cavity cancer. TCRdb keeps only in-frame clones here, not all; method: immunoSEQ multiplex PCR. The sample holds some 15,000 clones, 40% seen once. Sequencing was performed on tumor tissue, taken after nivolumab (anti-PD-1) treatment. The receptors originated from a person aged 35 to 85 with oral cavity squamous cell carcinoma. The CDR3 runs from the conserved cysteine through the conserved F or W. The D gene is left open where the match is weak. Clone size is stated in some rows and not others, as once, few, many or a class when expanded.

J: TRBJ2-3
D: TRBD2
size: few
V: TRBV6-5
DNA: TGTGCCAGCAGTTTGACACTAGCGGGGGGGACAGATACGCAGTATTTT
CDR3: CASSLTLAGGTDTQYF

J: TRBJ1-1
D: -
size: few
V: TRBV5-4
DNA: TGTGCCAGCAGCATGGACCGAGACACTGAAGCTTTCTTT
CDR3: CASSMDRDTEAFF

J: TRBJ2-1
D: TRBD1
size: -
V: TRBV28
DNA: TGTGCCAGCAGTTTAGGGAGGACAGGGCTAATCAATGAGCAGTTCTTC
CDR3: CASSLGRTGLINEQFF

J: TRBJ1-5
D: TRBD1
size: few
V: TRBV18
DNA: TGTGCCAGCTCACGACAGGGGGCAGGACAGCCCCAGCATTTT
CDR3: CASSRQGAGQPQHF

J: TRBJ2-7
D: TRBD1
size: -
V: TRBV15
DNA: TGTGCCACCAGCACAACTCGGGACAGAGCCTACGAGCAGTACTTC
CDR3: CATSTTRDRAYEQYF

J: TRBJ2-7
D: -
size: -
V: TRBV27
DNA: TGTGCCAGCAGCAAGGACCACTCCTACGAGCAGTACTTC
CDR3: CASSKDHSYEQYF

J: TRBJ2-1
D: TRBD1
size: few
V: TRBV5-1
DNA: TGCGCCAGCAGCTTTCCGGGGAGGGGACAGGGGGCTCACAATGAGCAGTTCTTC
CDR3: CASSFPGRGQGAHNEQFF

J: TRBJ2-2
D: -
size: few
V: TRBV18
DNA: TGTGCCAGCTCACTTTCCCTACAGATCGCGAACACCGGGGAGCTGTTTTTT
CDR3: CASSLSLQIANTGELFF

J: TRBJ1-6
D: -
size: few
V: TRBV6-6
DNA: TGTGCCAGCAGTCCCAGACCGGGAGTAGGGCCACCCCTCCACTTT
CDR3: CASSPRPGVGPPLHF

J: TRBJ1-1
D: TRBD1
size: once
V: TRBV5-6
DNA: TGTGCCAGCACCCAGACCTTTGGACAGGGCACTGAAGCTTTCTTT
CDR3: CASTQTFGQGTEAFF

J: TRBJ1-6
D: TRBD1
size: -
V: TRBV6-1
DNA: TGTGCCAGCAGTTTCGGGACAGCCTATAATTCACCCCTCCACTTT
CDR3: CASSFGTAYNSPLHF

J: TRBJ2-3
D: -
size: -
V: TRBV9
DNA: TGTGCCAGCGAGGGGGGCCTATCCACAGATACGCAGTATTTT
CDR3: CASEGGLSTDTQYF

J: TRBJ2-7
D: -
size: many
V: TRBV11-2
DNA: TGTGCCAGCAGCTTAGGGTACGGCCCTGTCTACGAGCAGTACTTC
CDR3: CASSLGYGPVYEQYF

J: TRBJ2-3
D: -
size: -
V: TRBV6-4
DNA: TGTGCCAGCAGTGGAGGAGCAGATACGCAGTATTTT
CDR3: CASSGGADTQYF

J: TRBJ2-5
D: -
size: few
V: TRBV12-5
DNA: TGTGCTAGTGGTTCCCGGGGGAAGACCCAGTACTTC
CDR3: CASGSRGKTQYF

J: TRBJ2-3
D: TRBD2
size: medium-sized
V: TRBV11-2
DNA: TGTGCCAGCAGCTTCCCCTGGGCTAGCGGGGTCACAGATACGCAGTATTTT
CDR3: CASSFPWASGVTDTQYF

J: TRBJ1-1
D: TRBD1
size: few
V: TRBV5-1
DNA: TGCGCCAGCAGCCGGGGACAGCGAAACGAAGCTTTCTTT
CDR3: CASSRGQRNEAFF

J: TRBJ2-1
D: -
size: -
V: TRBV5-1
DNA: TGCGCCAGCAGCCCGCAACTCGACTCCTACAATGAGCAGTTCTTC
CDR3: CASSPQLDSYNEQFF

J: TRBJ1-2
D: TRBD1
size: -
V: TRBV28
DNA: TGTGCCAGCAGACGACAGGGGGGCCTCTATGGCTACACCTTC
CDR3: CASRRQGGLYGYTF

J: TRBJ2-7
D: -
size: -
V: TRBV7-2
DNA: TGCGCCAGCAGCCAAACCACAGGGAGCTCCTACGAGCAGTACTTC
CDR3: CASSQTTGSSYEQYF

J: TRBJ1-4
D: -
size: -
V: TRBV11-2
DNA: TGTGCCAGCAGCCCAACAGGGATTTTCGAAAAACTGTTTTTT
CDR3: CASSPTGIFEKLFF

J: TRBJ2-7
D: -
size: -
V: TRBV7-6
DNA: TGTGCCAGCAGCTTAGCCAGGGTCAGTTCCTACGAGCAGTACTTC
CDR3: CASSLARVSSYEQYF

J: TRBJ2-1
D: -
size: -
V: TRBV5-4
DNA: TGTGCCTGGTCGAGGGTCGAGCAGTTCTTC
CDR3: CAWSRVEQFF

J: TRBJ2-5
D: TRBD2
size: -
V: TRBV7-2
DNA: TGTGCCAGCAGCTTAGCCCCAGCGGGGCCCCAAGAGACCCAGTACTTC
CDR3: CASSLAPAGPQETQYF

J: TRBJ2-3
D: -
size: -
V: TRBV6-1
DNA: TGTGCCAGCGGAGGGGGAGGGGGCACAGATACGCAGTATTTT
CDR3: CASGGGGGTDTQYF

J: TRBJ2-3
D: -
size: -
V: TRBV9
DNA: TGTGCCAGCAGCGTAGTCGGTGAGGCAGATACGCAGTATTTT
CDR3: CASSVVGEADTQYF

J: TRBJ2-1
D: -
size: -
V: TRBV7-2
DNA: TGTGCCAGCAGCTTAGGGATTGGCAGGGGGTTCTTC
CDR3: CASSLGIGRGFF

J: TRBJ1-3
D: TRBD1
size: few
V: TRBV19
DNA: TGTGCCAGTAGTACAGGGGGGTCGTCTGGAAACACCATATATTTT
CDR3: CASSTGGSSGNTIYF

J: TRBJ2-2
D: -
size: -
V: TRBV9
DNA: TGTGCCAGCAGCGTAGACCCCATTAGGGAGCTGTTTTTT
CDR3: CASSVDPIRELFF

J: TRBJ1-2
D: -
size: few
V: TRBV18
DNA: TGTGCCAGCTCTCCCGTCAGCGGATCCGGCTATGGCTACACCTTC
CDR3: CASSPVSGSGYGYTF

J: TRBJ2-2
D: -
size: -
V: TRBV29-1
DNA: TGCAGCGTTGGTCCAAACACCGGGGAGCTGTTTTTT
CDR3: CSVGPNTGELFF

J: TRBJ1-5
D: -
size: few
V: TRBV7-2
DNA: TGTGCCAGCAGCTTAGTGGACTATATCCAGCCCCAGCATTTT
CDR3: CASSLVDYIQPQHF

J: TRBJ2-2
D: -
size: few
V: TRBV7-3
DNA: TGTGCCAGCAGCTTAGGGGTGAACACCGGGGAGCTGTTTTTT
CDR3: CASSLGVNTGELFF

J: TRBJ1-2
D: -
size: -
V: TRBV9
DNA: TGTGCCAGCAGCGTCTCAGGGGAAAACTATGGCTACACCTTC
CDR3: CASSVSGENYGYTF

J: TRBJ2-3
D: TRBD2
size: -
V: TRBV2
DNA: TGTGCCAGCAGGGAGGCGGGGGGCACAGATACGCAGTATTTT
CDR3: CASREAGGTDTQYF

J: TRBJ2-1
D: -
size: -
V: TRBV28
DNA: TGTGCCAGCACCCAAGGGATTTCCTACAATGAGCAGTTCTTC
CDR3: CASTQGISYNEQFF

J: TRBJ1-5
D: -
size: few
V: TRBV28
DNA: TGTGCCAGCAGTTTCATAGGGGTTGGTAGCAATCAGCCCCAGCATTTT
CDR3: CASSFIGVGSNQPQHF

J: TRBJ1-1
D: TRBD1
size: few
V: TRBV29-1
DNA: TGCAGCGTGGACAGGGAAGGGACTGAAGCTTTCTTT
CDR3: CSVDREGTEAFF

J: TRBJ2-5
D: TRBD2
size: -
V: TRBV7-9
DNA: TGTGCCAGCAGCCAACGACTAGCGGCCCAAGAGACCCAGTACTTC
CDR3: CASSQRLAAQETQYF

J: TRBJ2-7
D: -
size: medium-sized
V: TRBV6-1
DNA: TGTGCCAGCAGTTTGGATACCTACGAGCAGTACTTC
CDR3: CASSLDTYEQYF

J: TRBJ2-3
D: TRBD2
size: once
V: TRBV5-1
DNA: TGCGCCAGCAGCTTAGGGACTAGCGGGGGGCAGGTCACAGATACGCAGTATTTT
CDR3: CASSLGTSGGQVTDTQYF

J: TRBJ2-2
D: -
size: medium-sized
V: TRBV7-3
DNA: TGTGCCAGCAGCTTAGCTCCCACGTACACCGGGGAGCTGTTTTTT
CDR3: CASSLAPTYTGELFF

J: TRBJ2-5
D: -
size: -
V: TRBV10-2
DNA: TGCGCCACTGGACAGACAGAGACCCAGTACTTC
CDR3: CATGQTETQYF

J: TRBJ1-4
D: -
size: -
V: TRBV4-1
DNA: TGCGCCAGCAGCCAAGACGGACATTACACAACTAATGAAAAACTGTTTTTT
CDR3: CASSQDGHYTTNEKLFF

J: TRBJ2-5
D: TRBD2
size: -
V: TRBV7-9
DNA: TGTGCCAGCAGCCTCAGAGGGTGGACTAGCGGGGGACAAGAGACCCAGTACTTC
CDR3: CASSLRGWTSGGQETQYF

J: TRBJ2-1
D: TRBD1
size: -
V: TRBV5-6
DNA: TGTGCCAGCAGCCAGTTGGGACCGAGACAGGGGAGGTACAATGAGCAGTTCTTC
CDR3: CASSQLGPRQGRYNEQFF

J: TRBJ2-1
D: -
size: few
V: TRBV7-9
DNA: TGTGCCAGCAGCTTACGCTCTATAGGGACGACCTACAATGAGCAGTTCTTC
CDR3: CASSLRSIGTTYNEQFF

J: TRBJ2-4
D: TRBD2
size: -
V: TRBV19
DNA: TGTGCCAGTAGTATCAAGCGGGGGCAGGGAAACATTCAGTACTTC
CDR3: CASSIKRGQGNIQYF

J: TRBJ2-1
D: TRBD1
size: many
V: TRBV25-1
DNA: TGTGCCAGCAGTGGGCATCAGGGGGCTCGTAATGAGCAGTTCTTC
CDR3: CASSGHQGARNEQFF

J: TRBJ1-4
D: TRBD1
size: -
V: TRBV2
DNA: TGTGCCAGCAGTTACTCGGACAGGGAGGGTGAAAAACTGTTTTTT
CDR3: CASSYSDREGEKLFF

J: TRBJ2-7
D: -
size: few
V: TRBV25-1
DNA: TGTGCCAGCCGGGCCGCAGGGTCTTACGAGCAGTACTTC
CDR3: CASRAAGSYEQYF

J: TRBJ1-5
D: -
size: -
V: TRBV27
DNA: TGTGCCAGCAGTTCGGGGGGGGCAGCCAATCAGCCCCAGCATTTT
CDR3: CASSSGGAANQPQHF

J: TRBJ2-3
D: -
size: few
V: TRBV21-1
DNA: TGTGCCAGCAGCAAAGGACGGCAGGGGAGCACAGATACGCAGTATTTT
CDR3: CASSKGRQGSTDTQYF

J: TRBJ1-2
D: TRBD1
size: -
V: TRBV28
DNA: TGTGCCAGCAGTTTTTTACAGGGGGCAAATGGCTACACCTTC
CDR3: CASSFLQGANGYTF

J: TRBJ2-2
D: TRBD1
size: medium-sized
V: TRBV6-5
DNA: TGTGCCAGCAGTTACATTAGACAGGGAGACACCGGGGAGCTGTTTTTT
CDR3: CASSYIRQGDTGELFF

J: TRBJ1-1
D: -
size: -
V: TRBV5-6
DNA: TGTGCCAGCAGCGCCCACCTCCAAGGTTCCTTACCTGAAGCTTTCTTT
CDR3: CASSAHLQGSLPEAFF

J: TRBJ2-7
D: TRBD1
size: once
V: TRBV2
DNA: TGTGCCAGCAGTGGGACAGGGACCTACGAGCAGTACTTC
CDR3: CASSGTGTYEQYF